This T cell receptor (beta chain) is drawn from a study of T cell responses to AZD1222 COVID-19 vaccine. Study findings and constraints: Spike-specific TCR breadth rose after two AZD1222 doses, and depth rose as well. Spike was spanned by vaccine-associated CD4 TCRs, with dominance at 160-218 and 743-854.

TCRdb's copy holds only in-frame clones and misses some; the assay was immunoSEQ multiplex PCR. The sample includes over 110,000 clones, more than 85% of them seen just once. This CDR3 comprises 12 residues. The germline CDR1 and CDR2 sequences are KGHSH and LQKENI. V shed 3 bases, J shed 9 bases, and the junction held 4 bases outside the gene matches. Details on this clone: Its antigen is not identified.

The sequence was collected from an adult in good health. The source material was peripheral blood, sampled on day 0 of AZD1222 vaccination. This chain connects TRBV18 to TRBJ1-2; 7 bases fit TRBD1. Here the CDR3 DNA reads TGTGCCAGCTCACCTACAGGGGACAGCTACACCTTC. Amino acid sequence: CASSPTGDSYTF.